What follows describes a single T cell receptor (beta chain). The antigen remains undetermined. TCR beta rearrangements were amplified from peripheral blood genomic DNA. TRB rearrangements spanning V, D and J were amplified using mixed TRB-A/B primers. MiXCR was run by TCRdb on the multiplex PCR reads, yielding one entry per CDR3 protein. The sample shows 5,200 or so distinct CDR3 sequences, approximately 38% of them seen only once. The data derive from a study of T cell repertoires in aging, cancer and after chemotherapy. The wider study: Donor ages fell into six groups from 30 or younger up to 70 or older.

Study-level points and caveats: In each cancer cohort, median generation probability increased across chemotherapy, suggesting thymic output rebounded. In cancer patients, declining TCR diversity with age involved lost richness and lost evenness. Compared with age-matched healthy donors, untreated hematological or solid cancer patients showed higher blood TCR clonality.

The CDR3 length is 13 residues. Germline V lookup: CDR1 SEHNR, CDR2 FQNEAQ (reference sequence). V was shortened by 5 bases and J by 1 base, with 6 bases between the two germline ends. This sequence joins TRBV7-9 and TRBJ2-4; D gene ambiguous. The TCR sequence derives from a human donor with a blood cancer. The sample consisted of blood. The CDR3 DNA reads as TGTGCCAGCAGCCAAGGGGCCAAAAACATTCAGTACTTC. Amino acids: CASSQGAKNIQYF.